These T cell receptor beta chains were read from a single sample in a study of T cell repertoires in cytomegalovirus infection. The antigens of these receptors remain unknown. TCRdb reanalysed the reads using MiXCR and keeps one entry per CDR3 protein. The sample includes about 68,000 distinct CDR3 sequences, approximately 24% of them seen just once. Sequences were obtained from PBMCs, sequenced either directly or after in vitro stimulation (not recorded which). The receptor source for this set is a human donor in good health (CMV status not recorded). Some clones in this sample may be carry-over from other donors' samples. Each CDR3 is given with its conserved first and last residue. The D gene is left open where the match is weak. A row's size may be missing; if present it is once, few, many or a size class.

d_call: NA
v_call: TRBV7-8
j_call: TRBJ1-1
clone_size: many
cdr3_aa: CASSLWQGGWNTEAFF
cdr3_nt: TGTGCCAGCAGCTTATGGCAGGGAGGGTGGAACACTGAAGCTTTCTTT

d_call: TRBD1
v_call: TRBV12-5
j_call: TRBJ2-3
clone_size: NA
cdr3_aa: CASGWDSPPDTQYF
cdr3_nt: TGTGCTAGTGGTTGGGACAGTCCCCCAGATACGCAGTATTTT

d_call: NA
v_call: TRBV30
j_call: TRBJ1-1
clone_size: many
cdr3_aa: CAWSFLVGNTEAFF
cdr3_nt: TGTGCCTGGAGTTTCTTGGTGGGGAACACTGAAGCTTTCTTT

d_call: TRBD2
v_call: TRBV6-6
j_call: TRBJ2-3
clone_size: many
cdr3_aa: CASRMTSGYTDTQYF
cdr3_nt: TGTGCCAGCAGAATGACTAGCGGATACACAGATACGCAGTATTTT

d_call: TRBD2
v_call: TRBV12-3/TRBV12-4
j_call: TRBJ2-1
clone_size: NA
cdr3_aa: CASIHTSGAEQFF
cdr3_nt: TGTGCCAGCATCCACACTAGCGGCGCTGAGCAGTTCTTC

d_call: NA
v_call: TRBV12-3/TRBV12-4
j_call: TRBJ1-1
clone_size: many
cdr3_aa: CASTDRTATGTEAFF
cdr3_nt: TGTGCCAGCACCGACAGGACAGCGACGGGAACTGAAGCTTTCTTT

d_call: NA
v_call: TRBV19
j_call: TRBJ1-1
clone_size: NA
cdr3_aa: CASSIGGSMNTEAFF
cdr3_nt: TGTGCCAGTAGTATAGGGGGCAGCATGAACACTGAAGCTTTCTTT

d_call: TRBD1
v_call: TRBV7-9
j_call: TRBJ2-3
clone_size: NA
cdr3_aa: CASSAPGQRSTDTQYF
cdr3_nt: TGTGCCAGCAGCGCCCCGGGACAGAGGTCCACAGATACGCAGTATTTT

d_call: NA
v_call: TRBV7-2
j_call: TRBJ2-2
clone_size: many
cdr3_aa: CASSLWGAYTGELFF
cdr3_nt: TGTGCCAGCAGCTTATGGGGGGCCTACACCGGGGAGCTGTTTTTT

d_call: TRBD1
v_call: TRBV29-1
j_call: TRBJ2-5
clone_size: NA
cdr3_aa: CSVRTGGLETQYF
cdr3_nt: TGCAGCGTTCGTACAGGGGGCCTGGAGACCCAGTACTTC

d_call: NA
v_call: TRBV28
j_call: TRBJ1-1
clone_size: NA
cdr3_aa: CASSFPGVLTEAFF
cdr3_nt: TGTGCCAGCAGTTTCCCAGGGGTACTAACTGAAGCTTTCTTT

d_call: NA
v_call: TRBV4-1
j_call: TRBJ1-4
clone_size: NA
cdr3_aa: CASSQGRAIGEKLFF
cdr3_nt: TGCGCCAGCAGCCAAGGGAGGGCCATTGGGGAAAAACTGTTTTTT

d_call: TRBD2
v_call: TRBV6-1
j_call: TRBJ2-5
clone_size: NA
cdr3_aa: CASSRDSAAGGIETQYF
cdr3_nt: TGTGCCAGCAGCCGGGACTCGGCAGCGGGAGGTATAGAGACCCAGTACTTC

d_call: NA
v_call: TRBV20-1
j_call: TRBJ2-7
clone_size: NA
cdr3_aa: CSASFFPGRKYEQYF
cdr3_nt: TGCAGTGCTAGCTTCTTTCCGGGACGGAAGTACGAGCAGTACTTC

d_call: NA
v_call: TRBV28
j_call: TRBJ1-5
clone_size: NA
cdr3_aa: CASSLEGLRNQPQHF
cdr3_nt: TGTGCCAGCAGTTTAGAGGGACTGCGGAATCAGCCCCAGCATTTT

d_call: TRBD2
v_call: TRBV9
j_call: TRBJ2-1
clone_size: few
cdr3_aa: CASSAGLAPGNEQFF
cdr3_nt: TGTGCCAGCAGCGCGGGACTAGCGCCGGGAAATGAGCAGTTCTTC

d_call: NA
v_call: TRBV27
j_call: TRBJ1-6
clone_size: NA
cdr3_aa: CASSSQVRGSGNSPLHF
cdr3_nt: TGTGCCAGCAGTTCTCAGGTCAGGGGTTCCGGGAATTCACCCCTCCACTTT

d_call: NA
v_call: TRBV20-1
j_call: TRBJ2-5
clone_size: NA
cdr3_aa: CSARGGDQETQYF
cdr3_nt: TGCAGTGCTAGAGGAGGGGATCAAGAGACCCAGTACTTC

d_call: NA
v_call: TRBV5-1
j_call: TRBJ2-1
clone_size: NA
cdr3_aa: CASSLGARSSYNEQFF
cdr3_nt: TGCGCCAGCAGCTTGGGGGCGCGAAGCTCCTACAATGAGCAGTTCTTC

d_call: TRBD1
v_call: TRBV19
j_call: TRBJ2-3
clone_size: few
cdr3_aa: CASSQLTGQSTDTQYF
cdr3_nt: TGTGCCAGTAGCCAACTAACGGGACAGAGCACAGATACGCAGTATTTT

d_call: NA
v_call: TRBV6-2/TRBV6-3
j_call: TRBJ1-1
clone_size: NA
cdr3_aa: CASSEPGPREAFF
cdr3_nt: TGTGCCAGCAGTGAGCCGGGACCCCGGGAAGCTTTCTTT

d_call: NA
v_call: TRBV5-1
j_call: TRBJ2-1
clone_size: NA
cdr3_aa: CASSTLGLDYNEQFF
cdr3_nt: TGCGCCAGCAGCACTCTTGGTCTGGACTACAATGAGCAGTTCTTC

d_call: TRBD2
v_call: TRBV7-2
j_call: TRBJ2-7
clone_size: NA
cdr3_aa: CASSLRREASYEQYF
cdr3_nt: TGTGCCAGCAGCTTACGGCGGGAGGCCTCCTACGAGCAGTACTTC

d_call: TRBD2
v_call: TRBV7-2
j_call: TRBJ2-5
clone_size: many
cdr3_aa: CASSLRTSGSLETQYF
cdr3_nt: TGTGCCAGCAGCTTACGGACTAGCGGGAGCTTAGAGACCCAGTACTTC

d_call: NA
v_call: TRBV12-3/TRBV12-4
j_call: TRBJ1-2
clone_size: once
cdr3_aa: CASSLSRHGYTF
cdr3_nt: TGTGCCAGCAGTTTATCCCGGCATGGCTACACCTTC

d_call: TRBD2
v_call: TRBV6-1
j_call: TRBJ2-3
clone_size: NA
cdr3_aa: CASSEAPPGGAGDRADTQYF
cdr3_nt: TGTGCCAGCAGTGAAGCCCCCCCAGGAGGGGCGGGAGACCGGGCGGATACGCAGTATTTT

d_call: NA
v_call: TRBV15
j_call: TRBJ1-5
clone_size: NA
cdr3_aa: CATSKYGTGQPQHF
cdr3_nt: TGTGCCACCAGCAAGTACGGGACGGGACAGCCCCAGCATTTT

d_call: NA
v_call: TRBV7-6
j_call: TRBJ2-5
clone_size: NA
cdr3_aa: CASSILSQETQYF
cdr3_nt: TGTGCCAGCAGCATACTTTCTCAAGAGACCCAGTACTTC

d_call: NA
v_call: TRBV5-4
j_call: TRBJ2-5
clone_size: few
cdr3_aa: CASSLDAEKTQYF
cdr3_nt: TGTGCCAGCAGCTTGGATGCGGAGAAGACCCAGTACTTC

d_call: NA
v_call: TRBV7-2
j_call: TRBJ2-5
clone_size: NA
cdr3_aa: CASSLGGIKETQYF
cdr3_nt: TGTGCCAGCAGCTTAGGAGGGATCAAAGAGACCCAGTACTTC

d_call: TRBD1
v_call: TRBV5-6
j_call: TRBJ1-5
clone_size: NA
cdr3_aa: CASSSGQGFYQPQHF
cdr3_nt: TGTGCCAGCAGCTCGGGACAGGGTTTTTATCAGCCCCAGCATTTT

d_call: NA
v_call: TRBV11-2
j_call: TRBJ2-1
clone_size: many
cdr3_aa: CASSFFVSGSSYNEQFF
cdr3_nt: TGTGCCAGCAGCTTTTTCGTTTCCGGAAGCTCCTACAATGAGCAGTTCTTC

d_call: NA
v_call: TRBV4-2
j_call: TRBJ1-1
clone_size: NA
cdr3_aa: CASSRIRGFNTEAFF
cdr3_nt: TGTGCCAGCAGCCGAATCAGGGGATTCAATACTGAAGCTTTCTTT

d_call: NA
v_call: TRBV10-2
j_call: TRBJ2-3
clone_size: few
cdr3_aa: CASSQGRGADTQYF
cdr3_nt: TGCGCCAGCAGCCAGGGACGGGGCGCAGATACGCAGTATTTT

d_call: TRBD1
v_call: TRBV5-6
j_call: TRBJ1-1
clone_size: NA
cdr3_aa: CASSWTGPSLNTEAFF
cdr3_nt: TGTGCCAGCAGCTGGACAGGGCCTTCCTTGAACACTGAAGCTTTCTTT

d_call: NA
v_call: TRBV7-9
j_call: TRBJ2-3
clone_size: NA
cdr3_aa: CASSLVQAWDTQYF
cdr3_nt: TGTGCCAGCAGCTTAGTTCAGGCATGGGATACGCAGTATTTT

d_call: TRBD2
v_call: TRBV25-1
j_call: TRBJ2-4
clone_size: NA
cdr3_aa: CASSESLAGAIQYF
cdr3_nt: TGTGCCAGCAGTGAATCCCTAGCGGGAGCTATTCAGTACTTC

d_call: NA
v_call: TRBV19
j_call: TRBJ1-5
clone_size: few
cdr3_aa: CASKGGGGNQPQHF
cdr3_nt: TGTGCCAGTAAGGGGGGGGGCGGCAATCAGCCCCAGCATTTT

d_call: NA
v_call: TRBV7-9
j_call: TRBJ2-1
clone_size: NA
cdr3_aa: CASSLRSAYNEQFF
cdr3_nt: TGTGCCAGCAGCTTAAGAAGCGCTTACAATGAGCAGTTCTTC

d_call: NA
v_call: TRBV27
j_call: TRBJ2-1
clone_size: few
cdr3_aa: CASREGRIYNEQFF
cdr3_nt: TGTGCCAGCAGGGAAGGACGGATCTACAATGAGCAGTTCTTC

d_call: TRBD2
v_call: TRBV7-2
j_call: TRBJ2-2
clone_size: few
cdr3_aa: CASSLDGRRSTGELFF
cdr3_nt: TGTGCCAGCAGCTTAGACGGGAGGAGGAGTACCGGGGAGCTGTTTTTT

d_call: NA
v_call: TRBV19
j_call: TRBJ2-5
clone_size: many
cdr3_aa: CASSILPGVETQYF
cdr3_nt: TGTGCCAGTAGTATCTTACCAGGGGTCGAGACCCAGTACTTC

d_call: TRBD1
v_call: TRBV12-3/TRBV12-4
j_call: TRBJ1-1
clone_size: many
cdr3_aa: CASIDRETTEAFF
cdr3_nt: TGTGCCAGCATCGACAGGGAGACCACTGAAGCTTTCTTT

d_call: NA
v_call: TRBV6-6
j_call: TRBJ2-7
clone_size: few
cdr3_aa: CASSSGTPTYEQYF
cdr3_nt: TGTGCCAGCAGTTCCGGGACACCCACCTACGAGCAGTACTTC

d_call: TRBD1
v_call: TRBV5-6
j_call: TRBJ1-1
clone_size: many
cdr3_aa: CASSKDRVSTEAFF
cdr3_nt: TGTGCCAGCAGCAAGGACAGGGTCTCCACTGAAGCTTTCTTT

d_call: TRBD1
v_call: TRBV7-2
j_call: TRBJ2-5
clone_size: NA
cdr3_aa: CASSSATGIGGETQYF
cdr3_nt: TGTGCCAGCAGCTCGGCGACAGGGATAGGTGGGGAGACCCAGTACTTC

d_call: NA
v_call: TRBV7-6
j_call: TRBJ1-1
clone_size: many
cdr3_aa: CASSLISTANTEAFF
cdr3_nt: TGTGCCAGCAGTCTTATCTCGACAGCGAACACTGAAGCTTTCTTT

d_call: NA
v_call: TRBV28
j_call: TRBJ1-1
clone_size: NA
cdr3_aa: CASSPGGPMNTEAFF
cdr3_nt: TGTGCCAGCAGTCCTGGGGGACCTATGAACACTGAAGCTTTCTTT

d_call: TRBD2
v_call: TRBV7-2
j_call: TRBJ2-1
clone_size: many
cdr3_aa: CASSFGTSGPTAEQFF
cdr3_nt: TGTGCCAGCAGCTTTGGGACTAGCGGACCCACCGCTGAGCAGTTCTTC

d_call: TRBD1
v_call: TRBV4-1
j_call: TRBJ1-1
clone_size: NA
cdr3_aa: CASSQFPTGEMNTEAFF
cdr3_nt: TGCGCCAGCAGCCAGTTCCCGACAGGGGAAATGAACACTGAAGCTTTCTTT

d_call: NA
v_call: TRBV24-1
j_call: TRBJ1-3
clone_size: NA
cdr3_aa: CATSGEEENSSGNTIYF
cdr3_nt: TGTGCCACCAGTGGTGAAGAGGAGAACAGCTCTGGAAACACCATATATTTT

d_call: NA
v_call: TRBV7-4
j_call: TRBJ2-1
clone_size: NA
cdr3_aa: CVSSPGEGGYNEQFF
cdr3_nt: TGTGTCAGCAGCCCCGGGGAGGGGGGCTACAATGAGCAGTTCTTC

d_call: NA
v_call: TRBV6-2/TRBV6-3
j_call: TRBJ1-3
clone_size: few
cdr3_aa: CASRTALRDITSGNTIYF
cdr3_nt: TGTGCCAGCAGAACAGCACTCCGGGACATAACATCTGGAAACACCATATATTTT

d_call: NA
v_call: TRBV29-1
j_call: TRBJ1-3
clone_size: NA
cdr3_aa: CSVEVQGSEIGNTIYF
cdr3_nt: TGCAGCGTTGAAGTTCAGGGCTCCGAGATAGGAAACACCATATATTTT

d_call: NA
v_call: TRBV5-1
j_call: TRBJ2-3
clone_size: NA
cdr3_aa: CASRSRDQDTQYF
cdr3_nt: TGCGCCAGCAGGTCCCGGGACCAAGATACGCAGTATTTT